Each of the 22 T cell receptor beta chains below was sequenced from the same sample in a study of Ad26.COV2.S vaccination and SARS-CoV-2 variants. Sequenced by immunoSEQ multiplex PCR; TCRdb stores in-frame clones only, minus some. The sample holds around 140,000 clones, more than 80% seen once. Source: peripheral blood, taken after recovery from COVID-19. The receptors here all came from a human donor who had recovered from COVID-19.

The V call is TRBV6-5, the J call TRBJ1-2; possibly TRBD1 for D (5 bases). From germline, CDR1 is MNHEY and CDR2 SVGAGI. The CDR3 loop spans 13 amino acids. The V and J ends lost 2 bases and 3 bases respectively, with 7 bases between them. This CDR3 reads CASSYGADYGYTF. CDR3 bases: TGTGCCAGCAGTTACGGGGCAGACTATGGCTACACCTTC.

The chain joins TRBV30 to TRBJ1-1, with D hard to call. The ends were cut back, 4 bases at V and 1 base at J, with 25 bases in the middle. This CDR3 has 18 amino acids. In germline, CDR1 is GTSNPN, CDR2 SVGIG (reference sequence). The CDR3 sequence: CAWILPPSAANRNTEAFF. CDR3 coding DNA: TGTGCCTGGATTTTACCTCCATCGGCGGCTAATAGGAACACTGAAGCTTTCTTT.

The chain's CDR3 is CASSPTGNTEAFF. The CDR3 nucleotides read TGCGCCAGCAGCCCCACAGGGAACACTGAAGCTTTCTTT. This chain joins TRBV5-1 and TRBJ1-1, with D perhaps matching TRBD1 (5 bases). V dropped 4 bases and J dropped 1 base, with 8 bases sitting between them. CDR1 is SGHRS and CDR2 is YFSETQ in the germline V gene. The CDR3 extends over 13 amino acids.

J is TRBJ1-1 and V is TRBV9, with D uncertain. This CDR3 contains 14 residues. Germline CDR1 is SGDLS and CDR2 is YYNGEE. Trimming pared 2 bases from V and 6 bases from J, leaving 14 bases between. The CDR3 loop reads CASSVGPVGAEAFF. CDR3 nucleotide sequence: TGTGCCAGCAGCGTTGGGCCGGTCGGGGCTGAAGCTTTCTTT. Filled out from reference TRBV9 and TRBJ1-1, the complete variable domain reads DSGVTQTPKHLITATGQRVTLRCSPRSGDLSVYWYQQSLDQGLQFLIQYYNGEERAKGNILERFSAQQFPDLHSELNLSSLELGDSALYFCASSVGPVGAEAFFGQGTRLTVV.

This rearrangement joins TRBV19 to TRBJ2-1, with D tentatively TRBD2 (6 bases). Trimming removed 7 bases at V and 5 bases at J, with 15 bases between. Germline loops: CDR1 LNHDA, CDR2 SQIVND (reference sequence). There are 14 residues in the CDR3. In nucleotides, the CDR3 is TGTGCCAGTACCTCCGGAACGGGGGACAATGAGCAGTTCTTC. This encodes CASTSGTGDNEQFF.

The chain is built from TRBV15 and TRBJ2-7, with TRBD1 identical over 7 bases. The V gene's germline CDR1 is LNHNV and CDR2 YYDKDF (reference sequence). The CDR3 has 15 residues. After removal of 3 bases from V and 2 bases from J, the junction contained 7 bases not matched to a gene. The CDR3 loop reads CATSRSMGTAYEQYF. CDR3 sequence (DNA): TGTGCCACCAGCAGGTCGATGGGGACAGCCTACGAGCAGTACTTC.

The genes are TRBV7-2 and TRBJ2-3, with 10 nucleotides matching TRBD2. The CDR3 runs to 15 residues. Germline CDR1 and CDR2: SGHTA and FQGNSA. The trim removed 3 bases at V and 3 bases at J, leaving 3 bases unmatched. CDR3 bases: TGTGCCAGCAGCTTTTTAGCGGGGGGTACAGATACGCAGTATTTT. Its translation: CASSFLAGGTDTQYF.

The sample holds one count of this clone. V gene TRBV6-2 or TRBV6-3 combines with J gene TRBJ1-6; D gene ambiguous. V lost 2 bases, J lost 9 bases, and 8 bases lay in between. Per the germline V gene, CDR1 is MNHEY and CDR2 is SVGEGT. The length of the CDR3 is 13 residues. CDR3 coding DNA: TGTGCCAGCAGTTACAGTTTGGGTTCACCCCTCCACTTT. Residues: CASSYSLGSPLHF.

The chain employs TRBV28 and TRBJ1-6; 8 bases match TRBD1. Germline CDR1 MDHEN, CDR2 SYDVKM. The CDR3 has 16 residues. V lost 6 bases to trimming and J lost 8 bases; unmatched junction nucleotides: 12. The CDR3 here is CASSFPGTGQDSPLHF. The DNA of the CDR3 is TGTGCCAGCAGCTTCCCCGGGACAGGACAAGATTCACCCCTCCACTTT.

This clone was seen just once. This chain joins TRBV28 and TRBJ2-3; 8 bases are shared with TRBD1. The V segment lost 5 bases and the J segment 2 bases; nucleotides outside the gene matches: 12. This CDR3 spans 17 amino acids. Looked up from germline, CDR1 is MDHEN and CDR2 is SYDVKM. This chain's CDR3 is CASSPLDVRGPTDTQYF. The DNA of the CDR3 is TGTGCCAGCAGTCCACTGGATGTCAGGGGGCCCACAGATACGCAGTATTTT.

For the CDR3, the DNA is TGTGCCAGCAGCTTACGGACAGGGTTCGGCGAGCAGTACTTC. Its translation: CASSLRTGFGEQYF. The V and J genes are TRBV7-2 and TRBJ2-7; 8 bases map to TRBD1. The length of the CDR3 is 14 residues. From germline, CDR1 is SGHTA and CDR2 FQGNSA. The V segment lost 2 bases and the J segment 6 bases; nucleotides outside the gene matches: 6.

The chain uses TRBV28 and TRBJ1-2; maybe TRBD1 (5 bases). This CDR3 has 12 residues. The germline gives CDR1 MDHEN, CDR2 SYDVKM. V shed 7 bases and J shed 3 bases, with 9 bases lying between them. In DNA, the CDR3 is TGTGCCAGCAATGGGGGGGACTATGGCTACACCTTC. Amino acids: CASNGGDYGYTF.

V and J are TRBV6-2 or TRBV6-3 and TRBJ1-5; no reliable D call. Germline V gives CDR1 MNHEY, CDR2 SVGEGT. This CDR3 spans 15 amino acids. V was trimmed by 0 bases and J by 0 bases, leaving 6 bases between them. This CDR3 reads CASSYSVSSNQPQHF. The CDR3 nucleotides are TGTGCCAGCAGTTACTCGGTGTCTAGCAATCAGCCCCAGCATTTT.

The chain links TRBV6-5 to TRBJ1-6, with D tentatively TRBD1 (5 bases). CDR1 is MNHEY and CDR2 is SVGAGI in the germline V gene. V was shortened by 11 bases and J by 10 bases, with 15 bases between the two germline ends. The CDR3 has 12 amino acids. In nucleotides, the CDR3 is TGTGCCGCTCGTAAGGGGCGGTCACCCCTCCACTTT. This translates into CAARKGRSPLHF.

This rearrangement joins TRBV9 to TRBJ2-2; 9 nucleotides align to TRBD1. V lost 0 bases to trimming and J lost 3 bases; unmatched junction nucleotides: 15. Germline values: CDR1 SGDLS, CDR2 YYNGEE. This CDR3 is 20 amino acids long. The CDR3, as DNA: TGTGCCAGCAGCGTAGAAGGGTATCGATTGGGACAGGGAGACACCGGGGAGCTGTTTTTT. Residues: CASSVEGYRLGQGDTGELFF.

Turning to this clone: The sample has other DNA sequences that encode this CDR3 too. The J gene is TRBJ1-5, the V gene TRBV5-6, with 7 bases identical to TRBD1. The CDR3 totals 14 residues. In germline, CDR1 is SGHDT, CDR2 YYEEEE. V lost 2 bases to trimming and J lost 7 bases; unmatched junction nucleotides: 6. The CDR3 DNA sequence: TGTGCCAGCAGCTTAGGGCAGGGGGGACAGCCCCAGCATTTT. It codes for CASSLGQGGQPQHF.

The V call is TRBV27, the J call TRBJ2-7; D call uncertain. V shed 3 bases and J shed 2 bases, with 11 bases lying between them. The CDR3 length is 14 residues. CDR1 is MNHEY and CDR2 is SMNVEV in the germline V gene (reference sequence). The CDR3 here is CASSLGLSPYEQYF. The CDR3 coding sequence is TGTGCCAGCAGTTTGGGCCTATCCCCCTACGAGCAGTACTTC.

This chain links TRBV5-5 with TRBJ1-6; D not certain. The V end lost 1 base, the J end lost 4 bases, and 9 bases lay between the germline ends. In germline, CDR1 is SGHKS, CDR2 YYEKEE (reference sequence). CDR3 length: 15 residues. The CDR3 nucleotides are TGTGCCAGCAGCTTGTCCCACGCTTATAATTCACCCCTCCACTTT. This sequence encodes CASSLSHAYNSPLHF.

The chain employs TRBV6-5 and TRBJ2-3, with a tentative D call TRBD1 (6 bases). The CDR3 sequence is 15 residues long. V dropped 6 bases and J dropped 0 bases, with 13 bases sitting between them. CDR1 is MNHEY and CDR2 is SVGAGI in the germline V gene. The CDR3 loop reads CASSNRARSTDTQYF. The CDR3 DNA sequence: TGTGCCAGCAGCAACAGGGCGCGAAGCACAGATACGCAGTATTTT.

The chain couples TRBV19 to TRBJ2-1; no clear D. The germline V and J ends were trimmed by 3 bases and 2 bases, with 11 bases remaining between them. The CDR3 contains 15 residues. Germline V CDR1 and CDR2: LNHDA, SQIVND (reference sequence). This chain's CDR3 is CASSISSAPYNEQFF. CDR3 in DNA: TGTGCCAGTAGTATCTCAAGCGCCCCCTACAATGAGCAGTTCTTC. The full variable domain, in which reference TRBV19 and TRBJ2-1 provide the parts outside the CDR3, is DGGITQSPKYLFRKEGQNVTLSCEQNLNHDAMYWYRQDPGQGLRLIYYSQIVNDFQKGDIAEGYSVSREKKESFPLTVTSAQKNPTAFYLCASSISSAPYNEQFFGPGTRLTVL.

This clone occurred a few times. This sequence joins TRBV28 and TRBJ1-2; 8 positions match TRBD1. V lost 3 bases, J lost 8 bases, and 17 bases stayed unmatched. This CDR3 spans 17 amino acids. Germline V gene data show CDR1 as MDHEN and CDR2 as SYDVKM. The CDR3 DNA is TGTGCCAGCAGTTTTAGTACCGGGACAGGCTCTTTCGGCGGCTACACCTTC. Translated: CASSFSTGTGSFGGYTF.

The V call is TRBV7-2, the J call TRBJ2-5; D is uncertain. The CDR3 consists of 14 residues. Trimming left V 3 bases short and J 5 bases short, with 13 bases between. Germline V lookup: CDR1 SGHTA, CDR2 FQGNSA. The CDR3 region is CASSFLGVAETQYF. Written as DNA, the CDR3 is TGTGCCAGCAGCTTTCTTGGCGTTGCGGAGACCCAGTACTTC. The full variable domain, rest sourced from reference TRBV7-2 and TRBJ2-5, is GAGVSQSPSNKVTEKGKDVELRCDPISGHTALYWYRQSLGQGLEFLIYFQGNSAPDKSGLPSDRFSAERTGGSVSTLTIQRTQQEDSAVYLCASSFLGVAETQYFGPGTRLLVL.